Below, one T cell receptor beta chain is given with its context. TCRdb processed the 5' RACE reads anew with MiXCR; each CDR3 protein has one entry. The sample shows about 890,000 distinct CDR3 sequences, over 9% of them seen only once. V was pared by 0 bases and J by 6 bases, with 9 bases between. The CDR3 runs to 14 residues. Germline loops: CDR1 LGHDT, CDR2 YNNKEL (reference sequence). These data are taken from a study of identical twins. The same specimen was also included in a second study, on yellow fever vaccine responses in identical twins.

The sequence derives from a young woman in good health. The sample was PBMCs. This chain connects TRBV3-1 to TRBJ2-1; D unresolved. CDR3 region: CASSQDNKGNEQFF. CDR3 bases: TGTGCCAGCAGCCAAGATAACAAAGGCAATGAGCAGTTCTTC.